This entry is about one T cell receptor beta chain. What it binds is unknown. It was about 100,000 TCR templates that were assayed per sample. Generated by immunoSEQ multiplex PCR, the TCRdb table keeps only in-frame clones and is missing some. The table has more than 45,000 clones, 93% seen once. These data originate in a study of siplizumab effects on memory and regulatory T cells. Study-wide findings and caveats: The study found naive T cells seemingly more diverse than memory cells and seemingly major alloresponse contributors. The drug siplizumab significantly decreased the alloreactive sequences that could be traced to unstimulated CD4+ memory cells. Naive or memory phenotype was unassignable for roughly 80-95% of proliferating CD4+ or CD8+ clones.

From germline, CDR1 is ENHRY and CDR2 SYGVKD. CDR3 size: 15 residues. After removal of 2 bases from V and 0 bases from J, the junction contained 3 bases not matched to a gene. The chain has TRBV10-3 and TRBJ1-1; 7 nucleotides agree with TRBD1. The TCR was taken from a human donor in good health. Material for sequencing was CD8+ T cells sorted from blood. The CDR3 reads CAISEGQEMNTEAFF. The CDR3 coding sequence is TGTGCCATCAGTGAGGGACAGGAGATGAACACTGAAGCTTTCTTT.